This entry features one T cell receptor (beta chain) sequence. Its antigen is not known. The junction and the germline gene differ at one end; a read error may be behind it. The data belong to a study of sequential checkpoint blockade in melanoma. Overall study: After both sequences, patients received maintenance nivolumab. Findings and limits, study-wide: Pretreatment TIL clonality tracked with response in the nivolumab-first arm. T-cell fraction and clonality followed PD-L1 and CD8+ counts, not mutational load.

Measured with immunoSEQ multiplex PCR; TCRdb has only the in-frame clones, and not every one. The sample consists of about 3,700 clones, around 20% of them appearing once. Treatment: randomized to nivolumab then ipilimumab (arm A) or the reverse (arm B). None of the patients previously received DNA-damaging chemotherapy. Germline V lookup: CDR1 MNHGY, CDR2 SAAAGT. This CDR3 is 14 amino acids long. The TCR comes from a human patient with melanoma. Some clones in this sample may be carry-over from other donors' samples. This chain uses TRBV6-8 with TRBJ1-6; 7 bases line up with TRBD1. The sequencing used tumor tissue (inferred from file names), collected from a patient given nivolumab and ipilimumab in sequence. The CDR3 reads CASSDSGGNSPLHF. The CDR3 DNA sequence: TGTGCCAGCAGTGACTCAGGGGGAAATTCACCCCTCCACTTT.